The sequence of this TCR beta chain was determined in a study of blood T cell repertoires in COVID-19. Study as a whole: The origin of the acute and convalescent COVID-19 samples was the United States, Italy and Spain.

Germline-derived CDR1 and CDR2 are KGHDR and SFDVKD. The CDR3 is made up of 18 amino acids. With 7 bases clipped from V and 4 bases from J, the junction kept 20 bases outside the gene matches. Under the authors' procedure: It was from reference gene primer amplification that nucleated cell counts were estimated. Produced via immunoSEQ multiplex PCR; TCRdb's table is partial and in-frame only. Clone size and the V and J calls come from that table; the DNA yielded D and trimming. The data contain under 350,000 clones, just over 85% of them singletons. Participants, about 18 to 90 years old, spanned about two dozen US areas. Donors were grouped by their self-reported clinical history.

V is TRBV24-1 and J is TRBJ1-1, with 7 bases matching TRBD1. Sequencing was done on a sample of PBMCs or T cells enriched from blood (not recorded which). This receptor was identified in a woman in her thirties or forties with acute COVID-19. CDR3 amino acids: CATSSLGGTAYCCTEAFF. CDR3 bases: TGTGCCACCAGCAGTTTAGGGGGGACAGCATATTGTTGCACTGAAGCTTTCTTT.